Listed below are T cell receptor beta chains from one sample, sequenced in a study of post-analysis software for immune sequencing data. One entry per CDR3 protein results from TCRdb running MiXCR on the PCR reads. This sample carries 450,000 or so distinct CDR3 sequences, roughly 46% of them seen once, and the ten largest clones take about 12%. Sequencing input: blood. The receptor set was obtained from a girl aged 5 to 17 with multiple sclerosis. CDR3s include the opening cysteine and the closing phenylalanine or tryptophan. Clone sizes are given selectively: once, few, many, or a class where the clone is expanded.

TRBV20-1	NA	TRBJ1-2	CSARDWGYSPLDGYTF
TRBV5-1	NA	TRBJ2-1	CASSWTGLGEQFF
TRBV28	NA	TRBJ2-5	CASSPPHSRETQYF
TRBV7-9	few	TRBJ2-3	CASSLARLAGGLPDTQYF
TRBV28	NA	TRBJ2-5	CASSFGTPHAEETQYF
TRBV5-1	NA	TRBJ2-5	CASSGSGETQYF
TRBV4-1	NA	TRBJ2-7	CASSQVGTWSSYEQYF
TRBV20-1	once	TRBJ1-1	CSARDVGQGPNTEAFF
TRBV7-2	NA	TRBJ1-1	CASSLEQYTEAFF
TRBV7-2	NA	TRBJ2-3	CACSFVSRTDTQYF
TRBV11-1	once	TRBJ2-7	CASSLKRTSGRAPYEQYF
TRBV29-1	few	TRBJ2-5	CSVSSSGTETQYF
TRBV28	NA	TRBJ1-5	CASSPGGPNRPQHF
TRBV11-1	NA	TRBJ2-6	CASSQSSGVRANVLTF
TRBV20-1	NA	NA	CSAQYNEQYF
TRBV7-2	few	TRBJ2-1	CASSSSRVGNEQFF
TRBV10-3	few	NA	CAISEPQTGETQYF
TRBV5-6	few	TRBJ2-3	CASSSPLRLAGTDTQYF
TRBV6-2/TRBV6-3	NA	TRBJ2-1	CASSPPTTTYNEQFF
TRBV6-1	NA	TRBJ1-1	CASSAPMNTEAFF
TRBV28	NA	TRBJ2-5	CASSKPGDSLQETQYF
TRBV6-1	NA	TRBJ2-1	CASSEGDQRVEQFF
TRBV29-1	few	TRBJ1-4	CSVEGTGDNEKLFF
TRBV7-9	NA	TRBJ2-5	CASSTRDTINEQYF
TRBV27	NA	TRBJ1-1	CASSFGINTEAFF
TRBV4-1	NA	TRBJ2-4	CASSQGAGGPPKNIQYF
TRBV29-1	NA	TRBJ1-2	CSVDPTGQTNYGYTF
TRBV6-5	NA	NA	CASSQKDHHQETQYF
TRBV10-3	few	TRBJ1-2	CAISESTGNYGYTF
TRBV12-3/TRBV12-4	NA	TRBJ2-7	CASRQTSSYEQYF
TRBV28	NA	TRBJ1-6	CASSFGNSPLHF
TRBV29-1	NA	TRBJ2-7	CSPVLGEQYF
TRBV29-1	NA	TRBJ1-2	CSVTHPLNLGYTF
TRBV27	NA	TRBJ1-2	CACSFGTAISFDGYTF
TRBV3-1	once	TRBJ2-5	CASSLPLDGGETQYF
TRBV4-2	NA	TRBJ2-7	CASSQGQGREAYEQYF
TRBV9	NA	TRBJ2-1	CAGSVRGMQQGEQFF
TRBV7-2	NA	TRBJ1-5	CATQDGGWDQPQHF
TRBV20-1	few	NA	CSASNVGSQETQYF
TRBV14	NA	TRBJ2-1	CASSQDYSGPPFF
TRBV7-9	NA	TRBJ2-7	CASSLSYGQSYEQYF